The source of this T cell receptor (beta chain) is a study of blood T cell repertoires in COVID-19 (dated by TCRdb to 2018 to 2021). With respect to the entire study: Collaborator samples came from the United States, Italy and Spain and covered acute and convalescent phases of COVID-19. The material from the prospective study consisted of cDNA or gDNA derived from T cells, B-cell-depleted T cells, or PBMCs. Deeply sampled blood TCRbeta repertoires from subjects exposed to, actively infected with, or recovered from COVID-19 were included in the dataset. The repertoires were made available in a free public database intended to serve as a resource for research on the immune response to SARS-CoV-2. Samples came from the ongoing ImmuneRACE study (first 160 participants) plus 1,254 subjects from 6 global collaborators. Nearly every sample came with metadata listing a de-identified subject ID, COVID-19 status, age in years and sex. HLA class I and class II types, where available, came from metadata supplied by the sample provider rather than from assay-based typing. On the study overall, not on this receptor specifically: The quantity of clinical and demographic metadata differed by source and by participant and was supplied without curation.

The CDR3 sequence holds 17 residues, the cysteine and phenylalanine included. Here the CDR3 DNA is all that survives: 51 bases in frame from base 1. From the germline V gene, CDR1 is KGHSH and CDR2 is LQKENI. Trimmed from V: 3 bases; trimmed from J: 0 bases; junction bases lacking a gene match: 9. The immunoSEQ Assay, a bias-controlled multiplex PCR, was used to amplify TCRbeta CDR3 regions from genomic DNA. As for the original processing: The number of nucleated cells in each sample was estimated by amplification of reference gene primers within the assay. Sequence reads were collapsed and filtered to measure the absolute abundance of every unique TCRbeta CDR3 rearrangement. For each sample, productive Simpson clonality was calculated as the square root of Simpson's diversity index over productive rearrangements. TCRdb took this table from immuneACCESS and kept in-frame rearrangements with V and J called. Such tables lack part of the clones; where checked against another copy, unresolved V genes explain under half of the gap, and the rest is unexplained. V and J calls plus clone size are reproduced from that table; the DNA served to infer D and trimming. This sample has about 130,000 clones in its table, and 88% of those were observed once. The ten largest account for about 1% of the sample.

Concerning this clone itself: Its antigen remains undetermined. No base qualities exist here, and no much larger clone lies one base off it.

Each collaborating institution followed its own protocols to collect whole blood in K2EDTA tubes. For TCRbeta analysis, collaborators shipped samples as frozen whole blood, isolated PBMCs, or DNA extracted from either of those sample types. The chain couples TRBV18 to TRBJ2-3, with 7 bases aligning to TRBD1. Sequencing was done on a sample of peripheral blood. The sequence was collected from a woman older than 75 with acute or convalescent COVID-19. The DNA reads TGTGCCAGCTCACCGCCTCGGACAGGCTCTAGCACAGATACGCAGTATTTT. This encodes CASSPPRTGSSTDTQYF.